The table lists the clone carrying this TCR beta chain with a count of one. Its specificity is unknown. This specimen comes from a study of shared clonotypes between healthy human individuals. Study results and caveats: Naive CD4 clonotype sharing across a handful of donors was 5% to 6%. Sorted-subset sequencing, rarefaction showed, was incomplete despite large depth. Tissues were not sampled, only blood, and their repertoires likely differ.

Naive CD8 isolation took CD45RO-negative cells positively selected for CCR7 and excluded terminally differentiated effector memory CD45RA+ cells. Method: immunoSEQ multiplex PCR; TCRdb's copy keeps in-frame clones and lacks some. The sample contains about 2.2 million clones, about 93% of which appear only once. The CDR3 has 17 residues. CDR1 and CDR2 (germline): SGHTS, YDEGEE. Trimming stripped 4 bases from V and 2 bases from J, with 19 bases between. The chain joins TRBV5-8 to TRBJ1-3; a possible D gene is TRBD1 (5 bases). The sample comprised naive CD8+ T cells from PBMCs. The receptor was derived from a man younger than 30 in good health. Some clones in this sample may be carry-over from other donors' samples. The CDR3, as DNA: TGTGCCAGCAGCCCGCCTCAGGACCCGGGGCCTGGAAACACCATATATTTT. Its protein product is CASSPPQDPGPGNTIYF.